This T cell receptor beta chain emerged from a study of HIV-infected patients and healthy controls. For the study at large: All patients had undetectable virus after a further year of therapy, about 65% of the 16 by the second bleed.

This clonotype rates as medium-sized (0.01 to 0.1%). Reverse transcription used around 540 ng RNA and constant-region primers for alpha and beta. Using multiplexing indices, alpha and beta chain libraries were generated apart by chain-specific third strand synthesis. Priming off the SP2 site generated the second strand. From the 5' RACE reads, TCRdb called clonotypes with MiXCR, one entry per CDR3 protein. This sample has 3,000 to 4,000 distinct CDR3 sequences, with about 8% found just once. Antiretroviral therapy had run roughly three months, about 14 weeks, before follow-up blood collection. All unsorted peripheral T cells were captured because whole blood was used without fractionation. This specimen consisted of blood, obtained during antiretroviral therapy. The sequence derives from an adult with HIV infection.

Here the CDR3 reads CASSLASGGADEQYF. Here the CDR3 DNA reads TGTGCCAGCAGTTTGGCTAGCGGGGGGGCGGACGAGCAGTACTTC. The V and J genes are TRBV27 and TRBJ2-7; 12 nucleotides align to TRBD2. The J segment lost 5 bases and the V segment lost 3 bases, leaving 5 bases of the junction unmatched. This CDR3 is built from 15 residues. The germline gives CDR1 MNHEY, CDR2 SMNVEV (reference sequence).